Following are 10 T cell receptor beta chains from one sample sequenced in a study of a mutant IDH1 vaccine in newly diagnosed glioma. These receptors' targets are unknown. Profiling relied on immunoSEQ multiplex PCR, and the TCRdb table lists in-frame clones only, not all of them. The sample comprises roughly 11,000 clones, more than 75% of which are singletons, and over 4.5% rests with the top ten. The time point here: week 5, during vaccination. Topical imiquimod accompanied each vaccine dose, which consisted of 300 ug of mutant IDH1 20-mer peptide. The source was PBMCs, collected from a glioma patient whose treatment included an IDH1 peptide vaccine. These receptors were collected from a middle-aged woman with glioma. Some clones in this sample may be carry-over from other donors' samples.

The chain employs TRBV2 and TRBJ1-1; 8 bases align to TRBD1. The CDR3 is 15 residues long. The V and J ends lost 1 base and 1 base, in that order; junction bases with no gene match: 2. Germline CDR1 reads SNHLY; CDR2 reads FYNNEI. The DNA of the CDR3 is TGTGCCAGCAGTGAAGAGCAGGGGGCGAACACTGAAGCTTTCTTT. Its translation is CASSEEQGANTEAFF. The full variable domain, with the rest looked up from reference TRBV2 and TRBJ1-1, is EPEVTQTPSHQVTQMGQEVILRCVPISNHLYFYWYRQILGQKVEFLVSFYNNEISEKSEIFDDQFSVERPDGSNFTLKIRSTKLEDSAMYFCASSEEQGANTEAFFGQGTRLTVV.

The chain is built from TRBV6-5 and TRBJ1-1, with a possible D match to TRBD1 (5 bases). The CDR3 loop spans 14 amino acids. Germline V CDR1 and CDR2: MNHEY, SVGAGI. Trimming shortened V by 8 bases and J by 4 bases, and 17 bases separated the two germline ends. This chain's CDR3 is CASGYRQSPTEAFF. CDR3 coding DNA: TGTGCCAGCGGATACAGGCAATCGCCCACTGAAGCTTTCTTT.

The chain combines TRBV27 with TRBJ1-4; D unresolved. Looked up from germline, CDR1 is MNHEY and CDR2 is SMNVEV (reference sequence). This CDR3 contains 14 residues. V lost 3 bases to trimming and J lost 5 bases, with 10 bases between them. CDR3 residues: CASSLFRRNEKLFF. The CDR3 DNA sequence: TGTGCCAGCAGTTTGTTTCGGAGGAATGAAAAACTGTTTTTT.

CDR3 nucleotide sequence: TGTGCCAGCAGCCGAATAGGACAGCTCCAGGTTGGCTACACCTTC. It is translated as CASSRIGQLQVGYTF. The rearrangement links TRBV4-2 to TRBJ1-2; tentative D call: TRBD1 (6 bases). V dropped 4 bases and J dropped 7 bases, with 19 bases sitting between them. Germline V gene sequence: CDR1 LGHNA, CDR2 YNFKEQ. This CDR3 spans 15 amino acids.

This rearrangement joins TRBV19 to TRBJ1-1; TRBD1 is a possible D gene (5 bases). CDR1 is LNHDA, CDR2 SQIVND, per germline (reference sequence). This CDR3 has 11 residues. The V end lost 11 bases, the J end lost 10 bases, and 17 bases lay between the germline ends. CDR3 protein: CASHLGQAAFF. In DNA form, the CDR3 reads TGTGCCTCCCACCTGGGGCAGGCAGCTTTCTTT.

V usage is TRBV10-3 and J usage is TRBJ1-2; 9 positions match TRBD1. V shed 3 bases and J 5 bases; nucleotides not matched to a gene: 4. The CDR3 is 14 residues long. Germline CDR1 ENHRY, CDR2 SYGVKD. The CDR3 sequence is CAISDQDRGYGYTF. CDR3 in DNA: TGTGCCATCAGTGATCAGGACAGGGGATATGGCTACACCTTC.

The chain carries TRBV21-1 and TRBJ2-2; the D call TRBD1 from the table was never checked on the DNA. TRBV21-1 counts as a pseudogene. The CDR3 is 15 residues long. The CDR3 loop is CASFGQVEDTGELFF. DNA of the CDR3: TGTGCCAGCTTCGGACAGGTGGAGGACACCGGGGAGCTGTTTTTT.

The V gene is TRBV19, the J gene TRBJ2-7; 12 nucleotides line up with TRBD1. The CDR3 has 15 residues. The germline CDR1 and CDR2 sequences are LNHDA and SQIVND (reference sequence). The J segment lost 6 bases and the V segment lost 1 base, leaving 4 bases of the junction unmatched. As DNA, the CDR3 is TGTGCCAGTAGTATAGGGGGACAGGGGGCATCCGAGCAGTACTTC. It translates to CASSIGGQGASEQYF.

This sequence joins TRBV5-1 and TRBJ1-4, with D possibly TRBD1 on 5 matching bases. CDR1 is SGHRS, CDR2 YFSETQ, per germline. The ends were cut back, 0 bases at V and 8 bases at J, with 11 bases in the middle. This CDR3 has 14 residues. The CDR3 sequence is CASSLERGGEKLFF. The CDR3 nucleotides read TGCGCCAGCAGCTTGGAAAGGGGAGGGGAAAAACTGTTTTTT.

The chain is built from TRBV5-1 and TRBJ1-2, with a tentative D call TRBD1 (5 bases). CDR1 and CDR2 (germline): SGHRS, YFSETQ. V dropped 0 bases and J dropped 7 bases, with 13 bases sitting between them. The length of the CDR3 is 14 residues. CDR3 bases: TGCGCCAGCAGCTTGGTAGGGACGCCTCGTGGCTACACCTTC. Encoded protein: CASSLVGTPRGYTF.